Below, one T cell receptor beta chain is given with its context. Antigen unknown. This entry belongs to a study of T cell responses to AZD1222 COVID-19 vaccine. Study findings and constraints: Receipt of two AZD1222 doses was followed by a rise in Spike-specific TCR breadth and depth. Among the donors, most were white British and more were female, and clonal diversity was possibly underestimated. Recipients of AZD1222 seropositive at baseline numbered only 5 to 7. Repertoires were sampled only after the peak T cell response.

V lost 8 bases and J lost 4; bases outside the gene matches: 5. The CDR3 is 13 residues long. Germline CDR1 and CDR2: LNHDA and SQIVND (reference sequence). Clones were read by immunoSEQ multiplex PCR, and TCRdb kept only the in-frame ones, dropping some. In the table there are some 150,000 clones, roughly 89% of which are singletons. The chain employs TRBV19 and TRBJ1-2; 9 positions match TRBD1. This sequence originates from an adult in good health. The sequencing used peripheral blood, collected on day 0 of AZD1222 vaccination. The CDR3 loop is CASGTGSSYGYTF. DNA for the CDR3: TGTGCCAGTGGGACAGGGAGTAGCTATGGCTACACCTTC.